The T cell receptor (beta chain) under discussion was sequenced for a study of cytotoxic CD8 clonotypes in ibrutinib-treated CLL. Clones were read by immunoSEQ multiplex PCR, and TCRdb kept only the in-frame ones, dropping some. The sample lists around 92,000 clones; over 60% were seen once. This CDR3 has 17 amino acids. CDR1 MDHEN and CDR2 SYDVKM come from the germline V gene. V shed 4 bases and J 3 bases; nucleotides not matched to a gene: 9. The material was PBMCs, obtained after 24 months of ibrutinib treatment. The chain is built from TRBV28 and TRBJ2-1; the match to TRBD2 covers 10 bases. This sequence was found in a human donor with chronic lymphocytic leukemia. CDR3 DNA: TGTGCCAGCAGTTCCCCCTCTAGCGGGAGAAGCTACAATGAGCAGTTCTTC. Its translation is CASSSPSSGRSYNEQFF.